This T cell receptor beta chain is from a study of T-cell memory formation after mild COVID-19 (dated by TCRdb to the early 2020s). The study in broad terms: TCR sequence clusters from the two donors were found to be largely donor specific. T-cell clones expanding and contracting after mild COVID-19 in two donors were tracked by longitudinal TCRalpha and TCRbeta repertoire sequencing. Two young, previously healthy adult volunteers, one female and one male, were included in the cohort.

Data came from an Illumina NovaSeq 6000. TCRalpha and TCRbeta cDNA libraries were built by 5'RACE with constant-segment primers, adding sample barcodes and unique molecular identifiers. RNA was extracted from every sample with Trizol reagent. Library amplification was performed in two PCR steps, and a second sample barcode and Illumina TruSeq adapters were introduced in the second step. Sequencing of libraries was performed on an Illumina NovaSeq with 2 x 150 bp paired-end reads. The authors processed their data as follows. The reads were demultiplexed and collapsed into UMI-guided consensus sequences using migec v1.2.7. Using mixcr v2.1.11, the UMI consensuses were aligned to TRA and TRB V and J templates and assembled into clonotypes. Clonotypes were classified as expanded or contracted when called significant by both edgeR and NoisET, with noise models trained on biological replicates. For edgeR calls, the cutoffs were a false discovery rate-adjusted p below 0.01 and a log2 fold-change threshold of 1. As an exploratory analysis of dynamics, max-normalized trajectories of the 1000 most abundant clonotypes were examined with PCA combined with hierarchical clustering. Separately sequenced CD4+ and CD8+ repertoires were used to assign a CD4 or CD8 phenotype to each responding clone. In TCRdb, the public reads were trimmed at Q25 with fastp and aligned with MiXCR, with productive beta chains retained. Here each entry gathers all rows of one CDR3 protein and keeps the most common genes and DNA. It is TCRdb's table, rather than the study itself, that gives the V and J calls and clone size. Recorded for this sample are fewer than 200,000 distinct CDR3 sequences; around 18% of them occurred a single time. The ten largest clones capture roughly 4.3% of the sample.

Summary of the overall study and its limitations: The detection of some responding clones in pre-infection memory suggests that pre-existing cross-reactive memory T cells joined the SARS-CoV-2 response. The second-wave clones that peaked on day 37 were not confirmed to be SARS-CoV-2 specific. Clones that contracted from day 15 to 85 showed balanced CD4/CD8 phenotypes, whereas a second wave of clones that expanded from day 15 to 37 leaned towards CD4+. Contracting CD4+ clones were found mainly in CM and EM memory subsets, while CD8+ clones were enriched in EMRA. Only two mild cases were covered in the study, and larger cohorts including severe cases with pre-infection samples were considered necessary.

Ficoll-Paque density gradient centrifugation was used to isolate PBMCs. This clonotype was found many times. What antigen it recognizes has not been identified. Base-call qualities are not available, and no considerably larger clone is one nucleotide away. From the cysteine through the phenylalanine, the CDR3 covers 16 amino acids. The DNA shown is the 48-base CDR3, in frame from base 1. The germline V gene encodes CDR1 SGHRS and CDR2 YFSETQ. Trimming at the junction amounts to 3 bases on V and 2 bases on J, and the germline ends lie 16 bases apart. Here the chain combines TRBV5-1 and TRBJ2-3; a tentative D match to TRBD2 spans 7 bases. The sequence derives from a man aged 18 to 35 who had mild COVID-19 (a few samples of this study predate the infection). The sample titles of this study are shuffled in the database, so cell type and time point are left out; the donor was told from shared clones. The source material was PBMCs or a T cell subset sorted from them (not recorded which). In nucleotide form, the sequence is TGCGCCAGCAGCTATTCGGGGGGCCTCCTCACAGATACGCAGTATTTT. The encoded protein is CASSYSGGLLTDTQYF.